This T cell receptor (beta chain) is from a study of naive CD8 T cells in extremely preterm neonates (dated by TCRdb to 2015 to 2018). Regarding the complete study: The study compared TCRbeta CDR3 repertoires of sorted naive CD8+ T cells across four age groups: extremely preterm neonates, term neonates, young children and adults.

A two-step, bias-controlled multiplex PCR was used to amplify TCRbeta CDR3 regions from genomic DNA. Primers specific for every TRBV and TRBJ gene segment were used in the multiplex PCR. The immunoSEQ Assay was used to generate the TCRbeta repertoire data. The published analysis was carried out like this. To merge closely related sequences, reads went through filtering and clustering using a relative-frequency ratio and a modified nearest-neighbor algorithm. IMGT annotation was followed for the assignment of V, D and J genes to CDR3 sequences. Template counts were quantified against synthetic TCR CDR3 analog sequences and normalized for PCR amplification bias. Only unique productive sequences, defined as in-frame CDR3 sequences without stop codons, were included in the analyses. The immunoSEQ Analyzer software was used to compute clonality, defined as 1 minus Pielou's evenness, and iChao1 richness. Statistical tests were run in JMP, with either Student's t-test or a non-parametric test chosen according to Shapiro-Wilk normality results. The table comes from immuneACCESS by way of TCRdb, which keeps in-frame sequences with V and J called. Part of the clones is missing from these tables; in studies checked, under half for an unresolved V gene and the rest for unknown reasons. V, J and clone size derive from that table, while D and trimming were established from the DNA sequence. The sample contains around 25,000 clones, 88% of them found a single time. The biggest ten clones account for 0.93% of the sample.

Preterm samples were obtained from a handful of extremely preterm deliveries at roughly 22-28 weeks of gestation. The study left out pregnancies involving fetal demise, active maternal HSV infection or known maternal HIV infection. A FACSAria III cell sorter was used to sort live, Annexin V-negative naive CD8+ T cells (CD3+CD8+CD45RA+CCR7+). Between roughly 18,000 and 110,000 naive CD8+ T cells were sorted per sample. Mixed venous-arterial cord blood was collected with preassembled standardized sampling kits. Cord blood stayed at room temperature and was processed within 4 hours after collection. Ficoll-Paque density gradient centrifugation was used to isolate mononuclear cells from diluted blood. Before sorting, mononuclear cells were cryopreserved in roughly 10% DMSO plus 90% FBS and kept long term at -150 degrees C. After thawing, the cells were stained with Annexin V and with antibodies against CD3, CD8, CCR7 and CD45RA. Genomic DNA was extracted from snap-frozen sorted cell pellets with the DNeasy Blood and Tissue Kit.

Spanning cysteine to phenylalanine, the CDR3 consists of 13 amino acids. Solely the CDR3 DNA is kept, with 39 bases framed from the first base. CDR1 is given as WNHNN and CDR2 as SYGVQD, both from the germline V gene (reference sequence). Here V drops 4 bases and J drops 4 bases, and the junction holds 0 bases not matched to any gene. Results the study describes overall, beyond this receptor: To track T cell development within individuals, the authors urged prospective longitudinal studies of preterm and term neonates. Preterm CDR3s were shorter, with fewer N additions and less junctional trimming, and were closer to germline than those of older groups. Preterm neonates shared more CDR3 nucleotide sequences (about 2.7%) than term neonates (around 0.4%), young children (about 0.03%) and adults (roughly 0.01%). Preterm neonates showed significantly lower iChao1 richness than every other age group (p < 0.05) along with an even clone distribution, indicating a less rich repertoire. A small sample size and variable productive template counts among preterm samples were noted by the authors as limitations.

Points on this clone: No cognate antigen has been identified for it. No base quality values were provided; no much bigger clone lies one nucleotide off.

The sample taken for sequencing was naive CD8+ T cells from cord blood. This receptor was identified in a boy who was born preterm. The sequence is built from TRBV10-1 and TRBJ1-4, and 7 bases in between align with TRBD1. This receptor carries the CDR3 CASSGTGNEKLFF. DNA sequence: TGCGCCAGCAGTGGGACAGGTAATGAAAAACTGTTTTTT.